One and the same sample provided the 12 T cell receptor beta chains below, sequenced in a study of CD8 T cells in ankylosing spondylitis. Broader study findings: Apparently characteristic of ankylosing spondylitis blood was a TCR beta motif (about 8 highly homologous variants).

TCRdb redid the calling of the 5' RACE reads with MiXCR, one entry per CDR3 protein. The sample shows approximately 400,000 distinct CDR3 sequences, 25% to 30% of them seen only once. For these TCRs, the target antigens are not known. Sequenced sample: blood, either unsorted or a sorted T cell fraction (not recorded which). The receptors here all came from a male donor with ankylosing spondylitis.

This clonotype was picked up a small number of times. The rearrangement joins TRBV11-1 to TRBJ2-1, with D maybe TRBD2 (6 bases). Per germline, CDR1 SGHAT and CDR2 FQDESV (reference sequence). Between the trimmed V and J ends, which lost 4 bases and 0 bases, there was a span of 19 bases. The CDR3 is 18 amino acids. The CDR3 region is CASSSTLGGRSSYNEQFF. For the CDR3, the DNA is TGTGCCAGCAGCTCTACGCTGGGGGGACGGAGCTCCTACAATGAGCAGTTCTTC.

The V call is TRBV5-1, the J call TRBJ2-2; D is perhaps TRBD2 (5 bases). Trimming stripped 0 bases from V and 0 bases from J, with 12 bases between. Germline loops: CDR1 SGHRS, CDR2 YFSETQ. This CDR3 contains 17 residues. DNA of the CDR3: TGCGCCAGCAGCTTGGGCCCCACGGGGTCGAACACCGGGGAGCTGTTTTTT. This encodes CASSLGPTGSNTGELFF.

This clonotype occurred a few times. The rearrangement joins TRBV5-1 to TRBJ2-7; D is unresolved. Germline CDR1 SGHRS, CDR2 YFSETQ. V was cut by 0 bases and J by 7 bases, with 14 bases left in between. CDR3 length equals 14 residues. CDR3 in DNA: TGCGCCAGCAGCTTGGAAGCAGATATACGAGAGCAGTACTTC. Translating it yields CASSLEADIREQYF.

The gene calls are TRBV5-1 and TRBJ2-3, with TRBD2 identical over 13 bases. Germline V gives CDR1 SGHRS, CDR2 YFSETQ. The V segment lost 4 bases and the J segment 6 bases; nucleotides outside the gene matches: 8. The CDR3 loop spans 16 amino acids. CDR3 bases: TGCGCCAGCAGCCCGGGACTAGCGGGACCGAAGGATACGCAGTATTTT. It is translated as CASSPGLAGPKDTQYF.

This clonotype was counted only a few times. V gene TRBV2 combines with J gene TRBJ2-5; perhaps TRBD1 as D (6 bases). The germline gives CDR1 SNHLY, CDR2 FYNNEI. The V end was cut by 4 bases, the J end by 2 bases, with 14 bases between. CDR3 size: 15 residues. CDR3 in DNA: TGTGCCAGCAGTGTCGATGGCACAGGGCAAGAGACCCAGTACTTC. As protein: CASSVDGTGQETQYF.

This clonotype was detected once. The chain has TRBV5-6 and TRBJ2-3; 9 bases fit TRBD2. Germline assignment: CDR1 SGHDT and CDR2 YYEEEE. The length of the CDR3 is 14 residues. The V and J ends lost 5 bases and 5 bases, in that order; junction bases with no gene match: 6. CDR3 residues: CASRSSGAKDTQYF. The CDR3 DNA reads TGTGCCAGCAGATCTAGCGGGGCAAAAGATACGCAGTATTTT.

This chain uses TRBV3-1 with TRBJ2-2; 7 nucleotides agree with TRBD2. Per the germline V gene, CDR1 is LGHDT and CDR2 is YNNKEL (reference sequence). CDR3 length: 14 amino acids. After removal of 0 bases from V and 10 bases from J, the junction contained 5 bases not matched to a gene. The CDR3 DNA reads TGTGCCAGCAGCCAAGACTGGGCGGGAGAGGAGCTGTTTTTT. Protein: CASSQDWAGEELFF. The full variable domain, its missing parts supplied by reference TRBV3-1 and TRBJ2-2, is DTAVSQTPKYLVTQMGNDKSIKCEQNLGHDTMYWYKQDSKKFLKIMFSYNNKELIINETVPNRFSPKSPDKAHLNLHINSLELGDSAVYFCASSQDWAGEELFFGEGSRLTVL.

The chain uses TRBV20-1 and TRBJ1-1, with D maybe TRBD1 (5 bases). Trimming removed 0 bases at V and 2 bases at J, with 13 bases between. CDR3 length: 15 amino acids. Germline V gives CDR1 DFQATT, CDR2 SNEGSKA (reference sequence). CDR3 residues: CSARDWGRSNTEAFF. The CDR3 nucleotides read TGCAGTGCTAGAGATTGGGGGAGAAGTAACACTGAAGCTTTCTTT.

This clonotype was seen only a few times. The CDR3 nucleotides read TGTGCCAGCAGCTCGAGAACTAGCGGGGCGGGGGAGCAGTTCTTC. Its protein product is CASSSRTSGAGEQFF. The chain couples TRBV9 to TRBJ2-1; TRBD2 matches 10 bases. CDR1 and CDR2 from the germline V gene are SGDLS and YYNGEE. V shed 4 bases and J 10 bases; nucleotides not matched to a gene: 11. The CDR3 consists of 15 residues.

The chain joins TRBV21-1 to TRBJ2-6; TRBD1 is the table's D call, not checked against the DNA. TRBV21-1 is classified as a pseudogene. This CDR3 spans 17 amino acids. The CDR3 sequence is CASSLTDRASGANVLTF. The CDR3 DNA reads as TGTGCCAGCAGCCTCACAGACAGGGCCTCTGGGGCCAACGTCCTGACTTTC.

J is TRBJ2-3 and V is TRBV12-5; possibly TRBD2 for D (7 bases). Looked up from germline, CDR1 is LGHNT and CDR2 is FRNRAP. Deletions cut 6 bases from V and 1 base from J, with 11 bases between. The CDR3 is 14 amino acids. In DNA, the CDR3 is TGTGCTAGTGGGGGGGCGGGAGGCACAGATACGCAGTATTTT. It encodes CASGGAGGTDTQYF.

This clonotype was detected ten times or more. This chain uses TRBV20-1 with TRBJ2-3; 10 bases fit TRBD2. Per germline, CDR1 DFQATT and CDR2 SNEGSKA (reference sequence). Trimming at V came to 3 bases and at J to 3 bases, leaving 6 bases not matched to a gene. The CDR3 is 15 residues long. Here the CDR3 DNA reads TGCAGTGCTAGCCTAGCGGGAGTTGGTACAGATACGCAGTATTTT. Encoded protein: CSASLAGVGTDTQYF.